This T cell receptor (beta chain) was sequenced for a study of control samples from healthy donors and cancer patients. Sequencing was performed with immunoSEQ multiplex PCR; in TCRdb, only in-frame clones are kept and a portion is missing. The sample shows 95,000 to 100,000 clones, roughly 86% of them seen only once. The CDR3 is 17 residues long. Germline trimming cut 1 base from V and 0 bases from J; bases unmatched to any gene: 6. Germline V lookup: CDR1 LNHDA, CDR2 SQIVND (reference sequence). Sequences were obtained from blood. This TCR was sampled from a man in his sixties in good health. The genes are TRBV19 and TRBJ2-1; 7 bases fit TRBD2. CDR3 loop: CASSIGAGTTSYNEQFF. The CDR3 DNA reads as TGTGCCAGTAGTATAGGAGCGGGGACTACCTCCTACAATGAGCAGTTCTTC.